Below, 11 T cell receptor beta chains from the same sample are listed, as sequenced in a study of blood T cells in healthy people across ages. For the second PCR, which ran for 7 to 11 cycles, a sample-barcoded 5' primer and a J-beta primer mix were used. One entry per CDR3 protein, called by TCRdb with MiXCR from the 5' RACE reads. The table shows about 670,000 distinct CDR3 sequences, with around 43% occurring only once. Source material: blood. The receptors here all came from a man aged 80 or over in good health.

The V call is TRBV6-2 or TRBV6-3, the J call TRBJ2-1; TRBD1 is a possible D gene (5 bases). The DNA end favors TRBJ2-7, so the J call may be wrong. The V gene's germline CDR1 is MNHEY and CDR2 SVGEGT. This CDR3 contains 15 residues. The CDR3 loop is CASSYGARRYNEQYF. DNA for the CDR3: TGTGCCAGCAGTTACGGGGCTAGGAGATACAATGAGCAGTACTTC.

This rearrangement joins TRBV20-1 to TRBJ2-7; 8 bases line up with TRBD1. The end of the DNA aligns better with TRBJ2-1, so the J call may be wrong. Germline V gene sequence: CDR1 DFQATT, CDR2 SNEGSKA (reference sequence). The CDR3 has 17 residues. The CDR3 DNA follows: TGCAGTGCCAGGGGGCTAGAGGGTTCCGGCCGAACCAATGAGCAGTTCTTC. Amino acid sequence: CSARGLEGSGRTNEQFF.

This chain joins TRBV6-5 and TRBJ2-4, with a tentative D call TRBD2 (6 bases). The length of the CDR3 is 17 residues. The V end lost 4 bases, the J end lost 0 bases, and 16 bases lay between the germline ends. The germline gives CDR1 MNHEY, CDR2 SVGAGI. In DNA form, the CDR3 reads TGTGCCAGCAGTTCCTCCCACCCCGGGGGAGCCAAAAACATTCAGTACTTC. It translates to CASSSSHPGGAKNIQYF.

This clonotype was counted between two and nine times. CDR3 DNA: TGTGCCAGCAGCACACTAGTGGGGAAAGAGACCCAGTACTTC. Its protein is CASSTLVGKETQYF. The chain couples TRBV9 to TRBJ2-5, with D possibly TRBD2 on 5 matching bases. In germline, CDR1 is SGDLS, CDR2 YYNGEE. V was trimmed by 4 bases and J by 3 bases, leaving 13 bases between them. This CDR3 spans 14 amino acids.

Only a few counts were recorded for this clonotype. The chain joins TRBV2 to TRBJ1-2, with D hard to call. CDR3 length equals 13 residues. Germline assignment: CDR1 SNHLY and CDR2 FYNNEI. V was cut by 8 bases and J by 4 bases, with 14 bases left in between. CDR3 nucleotide sequence: TGTGCCAGCGGAGGCCGGGGTTCCTATGGCTACACCTTC. It encodes CASGGRGSYGYTF.

This clonotype was observed at least ten times. This chain uses TRBV6-5 with TRBJ1-6, with 8 bases that match TRBD1. V shed 11 bases and J 1 base; nucleotides not matched to a gene: 13. This CDR3 has 17 residues. Germline V gene data show CDR1 as MNHEY and CDR2 as SVGAGI. CDR3 region: CAGTRCGQGSYNSPLHF. For the CDR3, the DNA is TGTGCCGGGACGAGGTGTGGACAGGGTTCCTATAATTCACCCCTCCACTTT.

The chain uses TRBV20-1 and TRBJ2-1; TRBD1 agrees at 8 bases. The CDR3 length is 13 residues. Germline V CDR1 and CDR2: DFQATT, SNEGSKA (reference sequence). The junction had 13 bases not matched to a gene; V was cut back by 5 bases and J by 13 bases. In DNA form, the CDR3 reads TGCAGTGCTGTAACAGGGGGTATGGAGACCCAGTTCTTC. Protein sequence: CSAVTGGMETQFF.

This clonotype was found many times. V gene TRBV29-1 combines with J gene TRBJ2-5; D perhaps matches TRBD1 (6 bases). Trimming took off 7 bases at V and 5 bases at J, with 20 bases between the two ends. The CDR3 loop spans 14 amino acids. Germline lookup yields CDR1 SQVTM and CDR2 ANQGSEA. CDR3 nucleotides: TGCAGCGCCCTGGGGGCAGTTGTAAAGGAGACCCAGTACTTC. This encodes CSALGAVVKETQYF.

This clonotype was seen repeatedly, ten times or more. This sequence joins TRBV7-2 and TRBJ2-7, with TRBD2 matching 9 bases. Trimming took 2 bases from V and 0 from J; bases not matched to a gene: 5. Germline assignment: CDR1 SGHTA and CDR2 FQGNSA. This CDR3 spans 16 amino acids. CDR3 region: CASSLISSGNSYEQYF. CDR3 in DNA: TGTGCCAGCAGCTTAATATCTAGCGGGAACTCCTACGAGCAGTACTTC.

The gene calls are TRBV7-2 and TRBJ2-5, with D perhaps matching TRBD1 (7 bases). The CDR3 has 14 amino acids. Trimming took 3 bases from V and 7 from J, leaving 15 bases between them. The V gene's germline CDR1 is SGHTA and CDR2 FQGNSA. The CDR3 nucleotides read TGTGCCAGCAGCTTGGCCGGGCAGGGGGGGACCCAGTACTTC. This translates into CASSLAGQGGTQYF.

The CDR3 coding sequence is TGTGCCAGCAGTTCCCACTCACACTACAATGAGCAGTTCTTC. Its protein is CASSSHSHYNEQFF. This rearrangement joins TRBV6-2 or TRBV6-3 to TRBJ2-1; D not resolved. The CDR3 spans 14 residues. Germline lookup yields CDR1 MNHEY and CDR2 SVGEGT. V was clipped by 4 bases and J by 3 bases, with 10 bases between them.